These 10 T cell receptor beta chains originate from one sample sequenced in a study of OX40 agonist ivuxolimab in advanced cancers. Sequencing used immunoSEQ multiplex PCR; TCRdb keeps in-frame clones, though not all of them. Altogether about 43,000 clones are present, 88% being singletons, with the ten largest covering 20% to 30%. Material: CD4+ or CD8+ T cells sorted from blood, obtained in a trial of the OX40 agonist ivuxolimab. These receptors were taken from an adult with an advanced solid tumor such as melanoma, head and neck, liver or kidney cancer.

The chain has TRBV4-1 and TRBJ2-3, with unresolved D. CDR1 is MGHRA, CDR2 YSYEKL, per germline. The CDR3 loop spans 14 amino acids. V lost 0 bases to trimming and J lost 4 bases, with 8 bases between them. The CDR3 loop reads CASSQDLMADTQYF. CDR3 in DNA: TGCGCCAGCAGCCAAGATCTAATGGCAGATACGCAGTATTTT.

In nucleotides, the CDR3 is TGTGCCAGCAGTTTGGGAAGAGCCGGGGAGCTGTTTTTT. This sequence encodes CASSLGRAGELFF. The chain combines TRBV27 with TRBJ2-2; no clear D. The CDR3 spans 13 residues. From germline, CDR1 is MNHEY and CDR2 SMNVEV (reference sequence). V was shortened by 3 bases and J by 6 bases, with 8 bases between the two germline ends.

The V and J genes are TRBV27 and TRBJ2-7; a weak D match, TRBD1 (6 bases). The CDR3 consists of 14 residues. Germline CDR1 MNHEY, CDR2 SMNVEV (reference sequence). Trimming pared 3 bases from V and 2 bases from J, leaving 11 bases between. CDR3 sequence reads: CASSLGATAYEQYF. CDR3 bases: TGTGCCAGCAGTTTGGGGGCTACGGCCTACGAGCAGTACTTC.

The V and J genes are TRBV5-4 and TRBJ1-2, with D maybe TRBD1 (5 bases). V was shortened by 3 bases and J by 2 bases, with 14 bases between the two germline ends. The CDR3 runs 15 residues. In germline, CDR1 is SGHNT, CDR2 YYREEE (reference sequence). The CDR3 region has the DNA TGTGCCAGCAGCTCGGAAATGACAGTCAACTATGGCTACACCTTC. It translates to CASSSEMTVNYGYTF.

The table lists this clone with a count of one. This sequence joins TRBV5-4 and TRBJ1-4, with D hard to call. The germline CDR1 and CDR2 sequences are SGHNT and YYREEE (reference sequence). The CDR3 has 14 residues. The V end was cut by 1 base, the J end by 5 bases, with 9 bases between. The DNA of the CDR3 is TGTGCCAGCAGCTTGTCAGGATCCAATGAAAAACTGTTTTTT. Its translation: CASSLSGSNEKLFF.

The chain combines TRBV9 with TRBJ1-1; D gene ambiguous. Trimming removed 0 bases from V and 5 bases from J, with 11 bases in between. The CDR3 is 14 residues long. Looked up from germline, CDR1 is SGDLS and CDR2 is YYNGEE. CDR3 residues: CASSVASTGTEAFF. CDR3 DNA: TGTGCCAGCAGCGTAGCCTCCACGGGGACTGAAGCTTTCTTT.

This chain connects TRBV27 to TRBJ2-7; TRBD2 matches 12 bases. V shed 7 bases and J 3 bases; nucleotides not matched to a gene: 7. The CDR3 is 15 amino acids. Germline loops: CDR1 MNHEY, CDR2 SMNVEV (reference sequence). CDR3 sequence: CASTPSGRALYEQYF. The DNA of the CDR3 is TGTGCCAGCACTCCTAGCGGGAGGGCCCTCTACGAGCAGTACTTC.

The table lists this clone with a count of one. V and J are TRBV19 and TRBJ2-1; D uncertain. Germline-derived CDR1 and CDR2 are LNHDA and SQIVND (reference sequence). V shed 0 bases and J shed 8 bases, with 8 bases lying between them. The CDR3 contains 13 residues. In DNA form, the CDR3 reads TGTGCCAGTAGTATAGAAAAGACCCATGAGCAGTTCTTC. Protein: CASSIEKTHEQFF. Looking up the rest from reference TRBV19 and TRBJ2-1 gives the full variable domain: DGGITQSPKYLFRKEGQNVTLSCEQNLNHDAMYWYRQDPGQGLRLIYYSQIVNDFQKGDIAEGYSVSREKKESFPLTVTSAQKNPTAFYLCASSIEKTHEQFFGPGTRLTVL.

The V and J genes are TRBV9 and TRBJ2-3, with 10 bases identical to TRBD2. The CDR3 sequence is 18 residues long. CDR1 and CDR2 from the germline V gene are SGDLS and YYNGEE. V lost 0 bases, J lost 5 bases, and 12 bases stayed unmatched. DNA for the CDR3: TGTGCCAGCAGCGTAGCTCTAGCGGGAGCTGGATCCGTAGATACGCAGTATTTT. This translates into CASSVALAGAGSVDTQYF.

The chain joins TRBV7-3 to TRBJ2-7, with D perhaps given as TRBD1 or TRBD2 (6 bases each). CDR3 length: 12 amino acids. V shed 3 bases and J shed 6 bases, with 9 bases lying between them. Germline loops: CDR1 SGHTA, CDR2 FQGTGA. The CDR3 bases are TGTGCCAGCAGCTTCAAGGGGGGCGAGCAGTACTTC. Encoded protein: CASSFKGGEQYF.